This is a list of T cell receptor beta chains from one sample in a study of T cells after yellow fever vaccination. TCRdb recomputed calls from the 5' RACE reads with MiXCR, one row per CDR3 protein. The top ten clones hold approximately 0.67% of a sample with approximately 150,000 distinct CDR3 sequences, around 7.7% of them seen once. This specimen was CD4+ T cells sorted from PBMCs, taken 5 days after the yellow fever booster vaccination. The receptors derive from a man aged 25 to 45 who received the YFV17D yellow fever vaccine. Each CDR3 is given with its conserved first and last residue. Each record gives: J gene, D gene, V gene, clone size, CDR3 length, CDR3 DNA, CDR3 protein. D genes are given only for firm matches. Clone size, where shown, is once, few, many, or a class for clones that have expanded.

J gene: TRBJ2-2
D gene: TRBD2
V gene: TRBV20-1
clone size: many
CDR3 length: 14
CDR3 DNA: TGCAGTGCTAGAAGGGCTAGCGGGACCGGGGAGCTGTTTTTT
CDR3 protein: CSARRASGTGELFF

J gene: TRBJ2-1
D gene: -
V gene: TRBV14
clone size: many
CDR3 length: 12
CDR3 DNA: TGTGCCAGCAGCCAATATGCCGGTGAGCGGTTCTTC
CDR3 protein: CASSQYAGERFF

J gene: TRBJ2-1
D gene: TRBD2
V gene: TRBV10-3
clone size: -
CDR3 length: 13
CDR3 DNA: TGTGCCACCGGCGGGACTAGCGACGATGAGCAGTTCTTC
CDR3 protein: CATGGTSDDEQFF

J gene: TRBJ1-3
D gene: -
V gene: TRBV5-5
clone size: -
CDR3 length: 14
CDR3 DNA: TGTGCCAGCAGCTTGGAAGGGTTCGGAAACACCATATATTTT
CDR3 protein: CASSLEGFGNTIYF

J gene: TRBJ1-1
D gene: -
V gene: TRBV5-1
clone size: many
CDR3 length: 14
CDR3 DNA: TGCGCCAGCAGCTTGCGGGGGGCGAGCACTGAAGCTTTCTTT
CDR3 protein: CASSLRGASTEAFF

J gene: TRBJ2-7
D gene: -
V gene: TRBV7-2
clone size: many
CDR3 length: 12
CDR3 DNA: TGTGCCAGCAGCGAGTCGGGCCACGAGCAGTACTTC
CDR3 protein: CASSESGHEQYF

J gene: TRBJ2-5
D gene: -
V gene: TRBV20-1
clone size: many
CDR3 length: 13
CDR3 DNA: TGCAGTGCTAGAAGTGACAGTGGGGAGACCCAGTACTTC
CDR3 protein: CSARSDSGETQYF

J gene: TRBJ2-3
D gene: TRBD2
V gene: TRBV18
clone size: few
CDR3 length: 15
CDR3 DNA: TGTGCCAGCTCACGTCTAGCGGTAACCACAGATACGCAGTATTTT
CDR3 protein: CASSRLAVTTDTQYF

J gene: TRBJ2-1
D gene: -
V gene: TRBV5-5
clone size: -
CDR3 length: 13
CDR3 DNA: TGTGCCAGCAGCCCTGGACGGAACAATGAGCAGTTCTTC
CDR3 protein: CASSPGRNNEQFF

J gene: TRBJ2-1
D gene: -
V gene: TRBV7-2
clone size: -
CDR3 length: 16
CDR3 DNA: TGTGCCAGCAGCTTAGCGCCAGCGGTACCCTACAATGAGCAGTTCTTC
CDR3 protein: CASSLAPAVPYNEQFF

J gene: TRBJ2-7
D gene: TRBD1
V gene: TRBV7-2
clone size: -
CDR3 length: 13
CDR3 DNA: TGTGCCAGCACCCCGGGACAGGGCGGCGCGCAGTACTTC
CDR3 protein: CASTPGQGGAQYF

J gene: TRBJ2-7
D gene: -
V gene: TRBV20-1
clone size: -
CDR3 length: 12
CDR3 DNA: TGCAGTGCTGCGAGGGGTTTGTACGAGCAGTACTTC
CDR3 protein: CSAARGLYEQYF

J gene: TRBJ2-7
D gene: -
V gene: TRBV28
clone size: few
CDR3 length: 14
CDR3 DNA: TGTGCCAGCAGCCAGCTAGCAACAGCCTACGAGCAGTACTTC
CDR3 protein: CASSQLATAYEQYF

J gene: TRBJ2-6
D gene: -
V gene: TRBV5-1
clone size: -
CDR3 length: 16
CDR3 DNA: TGCGCCAGCAGCCAAGCTTCAGGGAGCGGGGCCAACGTCCTGACTTTC
CDR3 protein: CASSQASGSGANVLTF

J gene: TRBJ2-7
D gene: TRBD1
V gene: TRBV4-3
clone size: many
CDR3 length: 16
CDR3 DNA: TGCGCCAGCAGCAAACACCGGGGACAGGAGTACGAAGAGCAGTACTTC
CDR3 protein: CASSKHRGQEYEEQYF

J gene: TRBJ2-5
D gene: -
V gene: TRBV6-2/TRBV6-3
clone size: many
CDR3 length: 14
CDR3 DNA: TGTGCCAGCAGTTCAGCGGGACAGCAAGAGACCCAGTACTTC
CDR3 protein: CASSSAGQQETQYF

J gene: TRBJ1-2
D gene: -
V gene: TRBV7-2
clone size: many
CDR3 length: 13
CDR3 DNA: TGTGCCAGCAGCTTAGAACAGGCCTATGGCTACACCTTC
CDR3 protein: CASSLEQAYGYTF

J gene: TRBJ2-7
D gene: TRBD1
V gene: TRBV5-1
clone size: many
CDR3 length: 14
CDR3 DNA: TGCGCCAGCAGCCCGGGACAGCGCCTACGGGAGCAGTACTTC
CDR3 protein: CASSPGQRLREQYF

J gene: TRBJ2-1
D gene: TRBD1
V gene: TRBV5-4
clone size: few
CDR3 length: 15
CDR3 DNA: TGTGCCAGCAGCAGGAAGGACAGGGACTACAATGAGCAGTTCTTC
CDR3 protein: CASSRKDRDYNEQFF

J gene: TRBJ2-7
D gene: -
V gene: TRBV29-1
clone size: many
CDR3 length: 13
CDR3 DNA: TGCAGCGTTGCAGGAACTCACTCCTACGAGCAGTACTTC
CDR3 protein: CSVAGTHSYEQYF

J gene: TRBJ2-7
D gene: TRBD2
V gene: TRBV6-5
clone size: many
CDR3 length: 17
CDR3 DNA: TGTGCCAGCAGTTACTCTAGCGGGAGGGCCGTCTTTAGCGAGCAGTACTTC
CDR3 protein: CASSYSSGRAVFSEQYF

J gene: TRBJ2-1
D gene: -
V gene: TRBV2
clone size: many
CDR3 length: 12
CDR3 DNA: TGTGCCAGCAGAGAGGACCGAACGGAGTCCTTCTTC
CDR3 protein: CASREDRTESFF

J gene: TRBJ2-1
D gene: TRBD2
V gene: TRBV20-1
clone size: few
CDR3 length: 16
CDR3 DNA: TGCAGTGCTAGAGGAGGAGTAGCGGGAGTCTACAATGAGCAGTTCTTC
CDR3 protein: CSARGGVAGVYNEQFF

J gene: TRBJ2-5
D gene: -
V gene: TRBV12-3/TRBV12-4
clone size: many
CDR3 length: 12
CDR3 DNA: TGTGCCAGCAGTCTGTCTCGGAAGACCCAGTACTTC
CDR3 protein: CASSLSRKTQYF

J gene: TRBJ2-3
D gene: TRBD2
V gene: TRBV11-2
clone size: many
CDR3 length: 19
CDR3 DNA: TGTGCCAGCAGCTCCCCCGCCAGGACTAGCGGGATTAGCACAGATACGCAGTATTTT
CDR3 protein: CASSSPARTSGISTDTQYF

J gene: TRBJ1-2
D gene: -
V gene: TRBV3-1
clone size: many
CDR3 length: 13
CDR3 DNA: TGTGCCAGCAGCCGAAGACAGTTCTATGGCTACACCTTC
CDR3 protein: CASSRRQFYGYTF

J gene: TRBJ2-3
D gene: -
V gene: TRBV28
clone size: -
CDR3 length: 15
CDR3 DNA: TGTGCCAGCAGTCGGAAGACAGGTGGGGCAGATACGCAGTATTTT
CDR3 protein: CASSRKTGGADTQYF

J gene: TRBJ2-7
D gene: -
V gene: TRBV20-1
clone size: many
CDR3 length: 14
CDR3 DNA: TGCAGTGCTAGAAACATCAGGAGCTCCTACGAGCAGTACTTC
CDR3 protein: CSARNIRSSYEQYF

J gene: TRBJ1-3
D gene: -
V gene: TRBV20-1
clone size: many
CDR3 length: 13
CDR3 DNA: TGCAGTGCTAGACCGGGAGAGGGAAACACCATATATTTT
CDR3 protein: CSARPGEGNTIYF

J gene: TRBJ1-4
D gene: -
V gene: TRBV18
clone size: many
CDR3 length: 11
CDR3 DNA: TGTGCCAGCTCACCCGCCCGGGAACTGTTTTTT
CDR3 protein: CASSPARELFF

J gene: TRBJ1-5
D gene: -
V gene: TRBV19
clone size: few
CDR3 length: 18
CDR3 DNA: TGTGCCAGTAGCTGGGGGGCCGGACGGGGAGGCAGCAATCAGCCCCAGCATTTT
CDR3 protein: CASSWGAGRGGSNQPQHF

J gene: TRBJ1-5
D gene: -
V gene: TRBV6-5
clone size: many
CDR3 length: 15
CDR3 DNA: TGTGCCAGCAGACCGACAGGATTTCCAAATCAGCCCCAGCATTTT
CDR3 protein: CASRPTGFPNQPQHF

J gene: TRBJ2-7
D gene: -
V gene: TRBV7-2
clone size: many
CDR3 length: 12
CDR3 DNA: TGTGCCAGCAGCTTCGGTCCTTACGAGCAGTACTTC
CDR3 protein: CASSFGPYEQYF

J gene: TRBJ2-1
D gene: -
V gene: TRBV7-2
clone size: -
CDR3 length: 13
CDR3 DNA: TGTGCCAGCAGCCTAGTGTCTGACGGTGGGCAGTTCTTC
CDR3 protein: CASSLVSDGGQFF

J gene: TRBJ2-5
D gene: -
V gene: TRBV20-1
clone size: many
CDR3 length: 13
CDR3 DNA: TGCAGTGCCACAAGGACAGTACAAGAGACCCAGTACTTC
CDR3 protein: CSATRTVQETQYF

J gene: TRBJ2-7
D gene: TRBD2
V gene: TRBV7-2
clone size: many
CDR3 length: 15
CDR3 DNA: TGTGCCAGCAGCTTACGGACTAGCGGGAAATACGAGCAGTACTTC
CDR3 protein: CASSLRTSGKYEQYF

J gene: TRBJ2-1
D gene: TRBD2
V gene: TRBV7-8
clone size: few
CDR3 length: 16
CDR3 DNA: TGTGCCAGCAGCGGACTAGCGGGATGGTCCTACAATGAGCAGTTCTTC
CDR3 protein: CASSGLAGWSYNEQFF

J gene: TRBJ2-3
D gene: -
V gene: TRBV7-2
clone size: many
CDR3 length: 16
CDR3 DNA: TGTGCCAGCAGCTTAAATTCTCGGGTTGAGGTAGATACGCAGTATTTT
CDR3 protein: CASSLNSRVEVDTQYF

J gene: TRBJ2-1
D gene: TRBD2
V gene: TRBV2
clone size: few
CDR3 length: 15
CDR3 DNA: TGTGCCAGCACTAATCCCGGGACTAGCTACAATGAGCAGTTCTTC
CDR3 protein: CASTNPGTSYNEQFF

J gene: TRBJ1-4
D gene: -
V gene: TRBV7-9
clone size: many
CDR3 length: 15
CDR3 DNA: TGTGCCAGCAGCTTGGACAGCCAGACGAATGAAAAACTGTTTTTT
CDR3 protein: CASSLDSQTNEKLFF

J gene: TRBJ2-7
D gene: TRBD2
V gene: TRBV7-8
clone size: few
CDR3 length: 16
CDR3 DNA: TGTGCCAGCAGCTCCCCCCCGACTAGCGGGATGAACGAGCAGTACTTC
CDR3 protein: CASSSPPTSGMNEQYF

J gene: TRBJ1-2
D gene: -
V gene: TRBV20-1
clone size: many
CDR3 length: 13
CDR3 DNA: TGCAGTGCCCCCCCCGGGGGCGCTTATGGCTACACCTTC
CDR3 protein: CSAPPGGAYGYTF

J gene: TRBJ2-7
D gene: TRBD1
V gene: TRBV5-1
clone size: many
CDR3 length: 14
CDR3 DNA: TGCGCCAGCAGCACGGGACAGGCGACCTACGAGCAGTACTTC
CDR3 protein: CASSTGQATYEQYF

J gene: TRBJ2-7
D gene: -
V gene: TRBV12-3/TRBV12-4
clone size: many
CDR3 length: 14
CDR3 DNA: TGTGCCAGCAGTTTAATCGGGAGCTCCTACGAGCAGTACTTC
CDR3 protein: CASSLIGSSYEQYF

J gene: TRBJ1-6
D gene: -
V gene: TRBV7-2
clone size: many
CDR3 length: 15
CDR3 DNA: TGTGCCAGCAGTATACCGGGAAGCGTCGATTCACCCCTCCACTTT
CDR3 protein: CASSIPGSVDSPLHF

J gene: TRBJ1-5
D gene: -
V gene: TRBV12-3/TRBV12-4
clone size: many
CDR3 length: 16
CDR3 DNA: TGTGCCAGCAGACCATCTACCGGGGCAGCGGGTCAGCCCCAGCATTTT
CDR3 protein: CASRPSTGAAGQPQHF

J gene: TRBJ1-3
D gene: -
V gene: TRBV30
clone size: few
CDR3 length: 14
CDR3 DNA: TGTGCCTGGAGTTTTGCCAGCCCTGGAAACACCATATATTTT
CDR3 protein: CAWSFASPGNTIYF

J gene: TRBJ2-5
D gene: -
V gene: TRBV7-2
clone size: -
CDR3 length: 14
CDR3 DNA: TGTGCCAGCACCCCCCCCAGCGGTGCAGAGACCCAGTACTTC
CDR3 protein: CASTPPSGAETQYF

J gene: TRBJ2-7
D gene: -
V gene: TRBV20-1
clone size: many
CDR3 length: 11
CDR3 DNA: TGCAGTGCCTCTGGACTCATCGAGCAGTACTTC
CDR3 protein: CSASGLIEQYF

J gene: TRBJ1-2
D gene: -
V gene: TRBV7-2
clone size: many
CDR3 length: 13
CDR3 DNA: TGTGCCAGCAGCTTAGAGGGAGCCTATGGCTACACCTTC
CDR3 protein: CASSLEGAYGYTF

J gene: TRBJ2-1
D gene: TRBD1
V gene: TRBV19
clone size: many
CDR3 length: 15
CDR3 DNA: TGTGCCAGTAGTATCGGACAGGGGGCTTACAATGAGCAGTTCTTC
CDR3 protein: CASSIGQGAYNEQFF

J gene: TRBJ2-7
D gene: TRBD2
V gene: TRBV7-8
clone size: many
CDR3 length: 18
CDR3 DNA: TGTGCCAGCAGCTTAGCGAGTAGCGGGGGACTCACTGCCTACGAGCAGTACTTC
CDR3 protein: CASSLASSGGLTAYEQYF

J gene: TRBJ2-5
D gene: -
V gene: TRBV20-1
clone size: -
CDR3 length: 15
CDR3 DNA: TGCAGTGCTAGTAGGAGCGAGGGGAGATGGGAGACCCAGTACTTC
CDR3 protein: CSASRSEGRWETQYF

J gene: TRBJ2-5
D gene: -
V gene: TRBV15
clone size: many
CDR3 length: 14
CDR3 DNA: TGTGCCACCTCACAGGGTGTGGGGCAAGAGACCCAGTACTTC
CDR3 protein: CATSQGVGQETQYF

J gene: TRBJ2-3
D gene: -
V gene: TRBV20-1
clone size: many
CDR3 length: 14
CDR3 DNA: TGCAGTGCTAGTGGGGATGCTAGCACAGATACGCAGTATTTT
CDR3 protein: CSASGDASTDTQYF

J gene: TRBJ2-1
D gene: -
V gene: TRBV20-1
clone size: -
CDR3 length: 14
CDR3 DNA: TGCAGTGCTTTGACTAGTTTCACTACCGCTGAGCAGTTCTTC
CDR3 protein: CSALTSFTTAEQFF